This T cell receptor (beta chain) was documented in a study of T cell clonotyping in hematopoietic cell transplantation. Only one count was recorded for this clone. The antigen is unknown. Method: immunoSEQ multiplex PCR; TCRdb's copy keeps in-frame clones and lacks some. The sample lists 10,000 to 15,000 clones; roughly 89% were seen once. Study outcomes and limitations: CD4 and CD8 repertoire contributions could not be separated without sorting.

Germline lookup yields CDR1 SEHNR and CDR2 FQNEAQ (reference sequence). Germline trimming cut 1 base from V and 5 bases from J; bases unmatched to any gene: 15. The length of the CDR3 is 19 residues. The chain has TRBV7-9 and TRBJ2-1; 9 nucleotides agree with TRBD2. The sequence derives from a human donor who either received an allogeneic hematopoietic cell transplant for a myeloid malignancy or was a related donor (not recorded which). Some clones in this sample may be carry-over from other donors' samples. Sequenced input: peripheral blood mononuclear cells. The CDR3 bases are TGTGCCAGCAGCTTAGTTAAAGGGAGAGCGGGAGGCATAGACAATGAGCAGTTCTTC. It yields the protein CASSLVKGRAGGIDNEQFF. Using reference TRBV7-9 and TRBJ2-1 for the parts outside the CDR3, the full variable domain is DTGVSQNPRHKITKRGQNVTFRCDPISEHNRLYWYRQTLGQGPEFLTYFQNEAQLEKSRLLSDRFSAERPKGSFSTLEIQRTEQGDSAMYLCASSLVKGRAGGIDNEQFFGPGTRLTVL.